This TCR beta chain originates from a study of shared clonotypes between healthy human individuals. The study's findings and limits: As a rule, naive subsets had a larger estimated richness than memory subsets. Generation of non-shared clonotypes was less probable than generation of clonotypes shared by all four donors. The naive CD4 repertoires of several donors were compared, and around 4.7% of clonotypes were shared.

Generated by immunoSEQ multiplex PCR, the TCRdb table keeps only in-frame clones and is missing some. Here the sample spans about 2.2 million clones, 93% being singletons. Of note for this clone: Antigen specificity is unknown.

The V end lost 1 base, the J end lost 0 bases, and 22 bases lay between the germline ends. Germline V gene lookup returns CDR1 SGHVS and CDR2 FQNEAQ. The length of the CDR3 is 21 residues. Positively selected for CCR7, the CD45RO-negative cells used as naive CD8 cells excluded terminally differentiated effector memory CD45RA+ cells. Those who donated, Caucasian adults without exception, all lived in Nashville, Tennessee. The sequencing sample was made of naive CD8+ T cells from PBMCs. The V gene is TRBV7-8, the J gene TRBJ2-6, with D tentatively TRBD1 or TRBD2 (5 bases each). The TCR originated in a man younger than 35 in good health. Some clones in this sample may be carry-over from other donors' samples. Here the CDR3 DNA reads TGTGCCAGCAGCTTAGGGGGGTTGGCTGAGACACTCGACTCTGGGGCCAACGTCCTGACTTTC. Protein: CASSLGGLAETLDSGANVLTF.